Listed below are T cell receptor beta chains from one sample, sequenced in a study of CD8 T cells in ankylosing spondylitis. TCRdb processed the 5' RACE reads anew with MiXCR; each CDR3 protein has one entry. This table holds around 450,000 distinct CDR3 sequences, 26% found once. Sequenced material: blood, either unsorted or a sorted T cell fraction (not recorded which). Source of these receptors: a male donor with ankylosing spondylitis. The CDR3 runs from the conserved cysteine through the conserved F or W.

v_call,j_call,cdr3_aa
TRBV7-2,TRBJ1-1,CASSLAIRMNTEAFF
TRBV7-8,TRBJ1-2,CASSRQGARGYTF
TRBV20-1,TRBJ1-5,CSALRDSKNQPQHF
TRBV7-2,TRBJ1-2,CASSATGGSGYTF
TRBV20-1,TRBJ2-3,CSVGGTGNRLLAGVRGQYF
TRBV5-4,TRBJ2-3,CASSSHLAGGTDTQYF
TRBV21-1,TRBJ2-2,CASTSTCLISSKLFF
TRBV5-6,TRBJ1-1,CASSFLISTEAFF
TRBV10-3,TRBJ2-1,CAMGQGGDEQFF
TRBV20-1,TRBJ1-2,CSAFSGANYGYTF
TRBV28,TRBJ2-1,CASSLKTSVQFF
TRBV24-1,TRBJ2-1,CATSDLGRDEQFF
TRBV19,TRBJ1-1,CASSPPDKLNTEAFF
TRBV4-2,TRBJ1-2,CASSQDKGGIYGYTF
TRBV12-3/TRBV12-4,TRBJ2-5,CASSLPEGARETQYF
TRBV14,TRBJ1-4,CASSQVGGRQGGEKLFF
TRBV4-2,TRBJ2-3,CASSQVLLTDTQYF
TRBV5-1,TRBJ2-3,CASPGSGDTIDTQYF
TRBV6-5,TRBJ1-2,CASSSTRTGDGYTF
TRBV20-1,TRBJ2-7,CSASSGLESSYEQYF
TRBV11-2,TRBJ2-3,CASSPHWSGSGTDTQYF
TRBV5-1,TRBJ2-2,CASSPGQGNTGELFF
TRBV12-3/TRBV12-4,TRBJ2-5,CASRFGGGGRETQYF
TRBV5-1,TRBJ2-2,CASSLGLNAGELFF
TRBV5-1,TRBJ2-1,CASSSGPHNEQFF